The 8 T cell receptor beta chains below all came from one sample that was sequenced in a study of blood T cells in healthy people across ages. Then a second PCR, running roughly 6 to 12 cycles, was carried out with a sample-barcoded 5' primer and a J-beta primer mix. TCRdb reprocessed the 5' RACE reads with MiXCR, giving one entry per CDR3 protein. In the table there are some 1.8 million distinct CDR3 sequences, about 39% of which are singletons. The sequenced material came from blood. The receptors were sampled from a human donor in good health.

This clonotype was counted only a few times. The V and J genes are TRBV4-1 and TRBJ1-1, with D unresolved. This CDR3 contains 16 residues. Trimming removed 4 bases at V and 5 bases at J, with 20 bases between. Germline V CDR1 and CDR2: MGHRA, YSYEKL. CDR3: CASSPYFSDLGTEAFF. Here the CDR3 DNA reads TGCGCCAGCAGCCCCTACTTCTCCGACCTGGGGACTGAAGCTTTCTTT.

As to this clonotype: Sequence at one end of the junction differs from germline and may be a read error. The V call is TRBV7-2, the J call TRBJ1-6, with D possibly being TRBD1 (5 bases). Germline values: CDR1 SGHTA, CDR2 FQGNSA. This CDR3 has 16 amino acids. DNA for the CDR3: TGTGTCAGCAGCTCGCCAGGGACGGGGCGGAATTCACCTCTCCACTTT. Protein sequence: CVSSSPGTGRNSPLHF.

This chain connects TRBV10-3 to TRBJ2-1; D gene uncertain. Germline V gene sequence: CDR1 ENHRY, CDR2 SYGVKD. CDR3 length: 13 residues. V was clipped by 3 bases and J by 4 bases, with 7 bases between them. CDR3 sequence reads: CAISEGLYNEQFF. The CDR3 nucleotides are TGTGCCATCAGTGAAGGGCTTTACAATGAGCAGTTCTTC.

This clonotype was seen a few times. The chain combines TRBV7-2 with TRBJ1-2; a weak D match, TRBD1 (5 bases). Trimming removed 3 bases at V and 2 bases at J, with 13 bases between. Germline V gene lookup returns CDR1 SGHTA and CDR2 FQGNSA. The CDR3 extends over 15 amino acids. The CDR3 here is CASSFGAAINYGYTF. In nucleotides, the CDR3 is TGTGCCAGCAGCTTCGGGGCAGCAATAAACTATGGCTACACCTTC.

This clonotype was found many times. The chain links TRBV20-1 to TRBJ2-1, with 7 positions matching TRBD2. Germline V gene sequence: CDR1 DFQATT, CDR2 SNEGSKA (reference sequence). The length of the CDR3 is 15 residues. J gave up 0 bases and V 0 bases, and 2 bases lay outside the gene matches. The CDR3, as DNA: TGCAGTGCTAGAGAAGGCGGGGGCTCCTACAATGAGCAGTTCTTC. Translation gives CSAREGGGSYNEQFF.

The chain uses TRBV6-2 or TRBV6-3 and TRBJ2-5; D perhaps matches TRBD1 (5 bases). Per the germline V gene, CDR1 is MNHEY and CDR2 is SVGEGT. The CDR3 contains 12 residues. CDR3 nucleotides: TGTGCGTCGGACACTACAGAGGAGACCCAGTACTTC. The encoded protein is CASDTTEETQYF.

The CDR3 nucleotides read TGTGCCAGCAGCTTCTCTAGCGGGGCCAGTGGGGGCCAGTACTTC. Protein: CASSFSSGASGGQYF. V is TRBV7-2 and J is TRBJ2-5, with TRBD2 matching 9 bases. The CDR3 sequence is 15 residues long. Germline lookup yields CDR1 SGHTA and CDR2 FQGNSA. J was trimmed by 10 bases and V by 3 bases; bases with no gene match: 12. Based on the CDR3 plus reference TRBV7-2 and TRBJ2-5, the full variable domain is GAGVSQSPSNKVTEKGKDVELRCDPISGHTALYWYRQSLGQGLEFLIYFQGNSAPDKSGLPSDRFSAERTGGSVSTLTIQRTQQEDSAVYLCASSFSSGASGGQYFGPGTRLLVL.

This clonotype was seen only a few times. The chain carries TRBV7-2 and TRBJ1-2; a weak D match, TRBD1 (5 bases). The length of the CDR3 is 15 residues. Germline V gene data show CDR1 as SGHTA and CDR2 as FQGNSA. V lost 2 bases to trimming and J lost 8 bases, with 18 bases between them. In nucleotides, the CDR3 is TGTGCCAGCAGCTTAATGAGGGCGCGAGGGGCCGGCTACACCTTC. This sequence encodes CASSLMRARGAGYTF.